This T cell receptor beta chain was recorded in a study of shared clonotypes between healthy human individuals (dated by TCRdb to the early 2020s). With regard to the full study: The cohort comprised a couple of women and a few men aged 18 to 49 years. Different laboratories and diverse techniques were used to prepare libraries and sequence TCR repertoires, to increase sequencing depth and limit assay-specific biases. Per donor, three plates each were used for CD4 naive and CD4 memory, two for CD8 naive, and one for CD8 memory. The study deeply sequenced blood TCR repertoires of several healthy adults to estimate repertoire size and the extent of clonotype sharing between individuals. Between about 0.94 and 8.9 billion PBMCs per donor were obtained by leukapheresis.

Healthy HIV-negative adults with no recently reported acute infections or vaccinations were included as donors. All donors were Caucasian adults living in Nashville, Tennessee, USA. CD4+ T cells were enriched by magnetic negative selection, after which naive cells were positively selected on CD45RA and the negative fraction was taken as the memory subset. Blood was collected by leukapheresis, and PBMCs were isolated by Ficoll-Histopaque density gradient centrifugation and then cryopreserved in liquid nitrogen vapor phase. Analytical flow cytometry was used to check the purity and quantity of each magnetically sorted T cell population. Each sorted fraction had its genomic DNA isolated and then quantified by UV absorbance on a Nanodrop 2000c. For this clone: This clone's antigen is unknown. Base qualities are not provided; no much larger clone lies one nucleotide away.

Trimming removed 2 bases from V and 3 bases from J; the gene matches leave 13 bases unexplained. CDR1 and CDR2 (MDHEN, SYDVKM) derive from the germline V gene. Spanning cysteine to phenylalanine, the CDR3 consists of 20 amino acids. The kept DNA is CDR3 alone, 60 bases in frame from the first base. Summary of the overall study and its limitations: The genetic and exposure-history diversity represented was limited by the small number of donors. Compared with non-shared clonotypes, clonotypes shared by all four sorted-subset donors had higher generation probabilities. Incomplete sequencing was indicated by rarefaction of sorted-subset datasets, despite the large sequencing depth. Sharing across several donors was observed for around 5% of naive CD4, about 3.2% of naive CD8, 2% to 2.5% of memory CD4, and approximately 0.41% of memory CD8 clonotypes. Pairwise subsampling indicated that sequencing depth was expected to affect the degree of clonotype sharing among donors. Larger estimated clonotype richness was generally found for naive subsets than for memory subsets. Sampling was limited to blood, and TCR repertoires in tissue likely differ from TCR repertoires in blood.

Using the deep immunoSEQ assay, multiplex PCR amplified TCR CDR3 regions from genomic DNA. Extracted genomic DNA from each cell subset was distributed evenly across all wells of several immunoSEQ 96-well plates, and each plate was treated as a replicate. For sorted subsets, around 200 ng genomic DNA, equal to 30,000 to 35,000 T cell genomes, was loaded into each replicate PCR. The purified libraries were quantified using a Qubit 3.0 fluorometer, sized with a Bioanalyzer 2100, and then quantified again using the KAPA Library Quantification kit. A separate single-read 150-cycle Illumina NextSeq 550 flow cell was used to sequence each immunoSEQ 96-well plate. As for the original processing: Because the immunoSEQ output held only junctional sequences and lacked quality scores, the filtering could not match the filtering applied to full-length reads. To assign V/J genes and CDR3, sequences were annotated against IMGT germline references using PyIR, a Python wrapper for IgBLAST v1.9. Reads were removed for weak V/J assignments (E-value above 1e-6), missing CDR3, stop codons, out-of-frame junctions, or ambiguous translated residues. V3J clonotypes were defined as sequences sharing an identical inferred V gene, J gene, and CDR3 amino acid sequence. The percentage overlap between two repertoires was calculated by dividing the number of shared unique clonotypes by the size of the smaller repertoire. RTK rarefaction, the Chao1 estimator, and Recon v2.1 estimates of unobserved clonotypes were used to assess repertoire richness. OLGA was used to compute generation probabilities for all TCRbeta clonotypes that the gDNA method yielded from a few donors. TCRdb's version of the immuneACCESS table is confined to in-frame rearrangements and falls short of the full clone set. An unresolved V gene accounts for under half of the shortfall where checked; the remainder is of unknown origin. V, J and clone size are those of that table, while D and trimming were read from the DNA. Here the sample has about 660,000 clones; about 74% occur a single time. The ten largest clones capture roughly 1.7% of the sample.

Sequencing was done on a sample of memory CD4+ T cells sorted from blood. The cell subset or site label, read with the paper, signifies: CD45RA-negative fraction. Rearrangement joined TRBV28 to TRBJ2-2; 12 nucleotides in the junction match TRBD2. The receptor's source is a woman in her 30s in good health. The CDR3 loop reads CASSLSPLRLAGVDTGELFF. The sequence in DNA is TGTGCCAGCAGTTTAAGCCCTCTTAGACTAGCGGGAGTGGACACCGGGGAGCTGTTTTTT. The variable domain in full, with residues beyond the CDR3 obtained from the reference TRBV28 and TRBJ2-2 genes, is DVKVTQSSRYLVKRTGEKVFLECVQDMDHENMFWYRQDPGLGLRLIYFSYDVKMKEKGDIPEGYSVSREKKERFSLILESASTNQTSMYLCASSLSPLRLAGVDTGELFFGEGSRLTVL.